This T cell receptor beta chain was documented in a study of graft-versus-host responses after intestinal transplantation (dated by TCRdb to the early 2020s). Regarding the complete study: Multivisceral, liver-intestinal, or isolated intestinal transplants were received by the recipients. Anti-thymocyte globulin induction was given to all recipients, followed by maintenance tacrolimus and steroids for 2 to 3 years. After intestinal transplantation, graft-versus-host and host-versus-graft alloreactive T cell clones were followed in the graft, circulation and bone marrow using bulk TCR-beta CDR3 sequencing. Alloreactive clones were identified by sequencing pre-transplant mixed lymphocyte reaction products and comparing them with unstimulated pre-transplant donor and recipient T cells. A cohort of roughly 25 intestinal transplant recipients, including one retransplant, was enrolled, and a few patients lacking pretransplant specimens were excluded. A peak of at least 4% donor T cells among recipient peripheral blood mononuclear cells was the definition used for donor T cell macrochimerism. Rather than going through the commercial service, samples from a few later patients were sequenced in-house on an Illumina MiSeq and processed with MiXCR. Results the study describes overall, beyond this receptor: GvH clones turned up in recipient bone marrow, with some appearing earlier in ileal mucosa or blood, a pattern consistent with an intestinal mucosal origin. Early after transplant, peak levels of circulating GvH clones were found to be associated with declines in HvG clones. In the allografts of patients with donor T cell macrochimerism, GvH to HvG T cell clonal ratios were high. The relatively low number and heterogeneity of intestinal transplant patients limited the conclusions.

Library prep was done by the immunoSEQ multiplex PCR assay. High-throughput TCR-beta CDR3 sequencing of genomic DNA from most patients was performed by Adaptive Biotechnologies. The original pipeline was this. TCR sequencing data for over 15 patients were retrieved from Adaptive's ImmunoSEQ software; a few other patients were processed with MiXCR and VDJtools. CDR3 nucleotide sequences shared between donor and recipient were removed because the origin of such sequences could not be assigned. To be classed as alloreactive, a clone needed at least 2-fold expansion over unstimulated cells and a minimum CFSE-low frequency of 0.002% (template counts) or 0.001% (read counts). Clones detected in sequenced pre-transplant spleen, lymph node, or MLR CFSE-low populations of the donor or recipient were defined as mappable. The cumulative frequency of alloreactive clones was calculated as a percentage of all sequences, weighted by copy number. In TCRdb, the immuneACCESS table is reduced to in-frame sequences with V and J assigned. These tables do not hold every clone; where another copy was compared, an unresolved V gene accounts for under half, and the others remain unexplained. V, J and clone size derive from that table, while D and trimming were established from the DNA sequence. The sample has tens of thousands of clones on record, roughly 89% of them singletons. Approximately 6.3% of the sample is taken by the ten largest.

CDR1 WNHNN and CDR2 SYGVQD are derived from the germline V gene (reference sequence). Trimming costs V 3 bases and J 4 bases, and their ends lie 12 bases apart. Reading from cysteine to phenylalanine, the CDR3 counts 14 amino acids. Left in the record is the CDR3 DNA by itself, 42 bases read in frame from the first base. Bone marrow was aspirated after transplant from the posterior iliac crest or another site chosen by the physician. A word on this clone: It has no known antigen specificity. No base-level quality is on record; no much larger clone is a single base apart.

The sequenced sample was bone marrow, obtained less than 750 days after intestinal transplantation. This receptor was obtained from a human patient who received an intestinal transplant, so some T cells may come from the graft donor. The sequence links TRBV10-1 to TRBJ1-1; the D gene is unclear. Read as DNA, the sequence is TGCGCCAGCAGTGAAGGATACACGGGCACTGAAGCTTTCTTT. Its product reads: CASSEGYTGTEAFF.